A single sample is the source of the 5 T cell receptor beta chains below, sequenced in a study of blood T cell repertoires in COVID-19. Measured with immunoSEQ multiplex PCR; TCRdb has only the in-frame clones, and not every one. This table holds about 220,000 clones, around 89% found once. The sequenced sample was PBMCs or T cells enriched from blood (not recorded which). These TCRs come from a young woman in a cohort exposed to, infected with or recovered from COVID-19 (not recorded which).

This clone was observed once. The chain joins TRBV7-6 to TRBJ1-2; weak D call: TRBD1 (5 bases). Germline V gives CDR1 SGHVS, CDR2 FNYEAQ. The CDR3 length is 13 residues. V was pared by 1 base and J by 7 bases, with 10 bases between. CDR3 in amino acids: CASSLGQGIGYTF. CDR3 in DNA: TGTGCCAGCAGCTTAGGCCAGGGTATTGGCTACACCTTC.

The chain employs TRBV13 and TRBJ1-1; D remains ambiguous. V dropped 7 bases and J dropped 8 bases, with 20 bases sitting between them. Germline V gene lookup returns CDR1 PRHDT and CDR2 FYEKMQ (reference sequence). CDR3 size: 14 residues. Here the CDR3 DNA reads TGTGCCAGCATTAGCGGGAGGGAGGTTCGGGAAGCTTTCTTT. Its translation: CASISGREVREAFF.

J is TRBJ2-7 and V is TRBV5-6, with 8 bases identical to TRBD1. The CDR3 length is 14 residues. Germline lookup yields CDR1 SGHDT and CDR2 YYEEEE. Trimming cost V 2 bases and J 6 bases; bases outside gene matches: 7. In DNA, the CDR3 is TGTGCCAGCAGCTTAGGGGACAGGTACTTCGAGCAGTACTTC. It translates to CASSLGDRYFEQYF.

Points on this clone: The same CDR3 also results from other DNA sequences found in this sample. The chain links TRBV28 to TRBJ2-1, with 9 bases fitting TRBD2. CDR1 is MDHEN and CDR2 is SYDVKM in the germline V gene. Trimming removed 8 bases from V and 3 bases from J; junction bases left unmatched: 5. This CDR3 contains 14 residues. Here the CDR3 reads CASRRGGNYNEQFF. For the CDR3, the DNA is TGTGCCAGCCGGCGGGGGGGCAACTACAATGAGCAGTTCTTC.

This chain uses TRBV2 with TRBJ2-5; possibly TRBD2 for D (5 bases). Trimming removed 7 bases from V and 0 bases from J, with 15 bases in between. Germline V gene sequence: CDR1 SNHLY, CDR2 FYNNEI. The CDR3 totals 15 residues. Here the CDR3 DNA reads TGTGCCAGCACAAGTATGGGAGCGGACCAAGAGACCCAGTACTTC. Amino acid sequence: CASTSMGADQETQYF.